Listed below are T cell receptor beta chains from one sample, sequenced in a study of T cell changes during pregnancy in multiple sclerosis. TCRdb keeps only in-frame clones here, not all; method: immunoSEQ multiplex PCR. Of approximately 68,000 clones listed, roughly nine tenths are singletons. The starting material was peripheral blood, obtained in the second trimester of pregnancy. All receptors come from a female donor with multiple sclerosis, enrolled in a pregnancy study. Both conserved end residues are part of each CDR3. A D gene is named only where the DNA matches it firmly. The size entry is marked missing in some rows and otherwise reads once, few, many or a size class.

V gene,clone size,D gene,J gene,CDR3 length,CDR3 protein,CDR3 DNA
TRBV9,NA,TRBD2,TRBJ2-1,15,CASSVRSGSNNEQFF,TGTGCCAGCAGCGTAAGGAGCGGGAGTAACAATGAGCAGTTCTTC
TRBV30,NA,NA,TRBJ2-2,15,CAWSNRGVDTGELFF,TGTGCCTGGAGTAACCGGGGTGTCGATACCGGGGAGCTGTTTTTT
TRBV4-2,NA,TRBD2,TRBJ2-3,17,CASSQDSVAGLTDTQYF,TGTGCCAGCAGCCAAGATTCCGTAGCGGGACTCACAGATACGCAGTATTTT
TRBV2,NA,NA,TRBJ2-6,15,CASRPRGSGANVLTF,TGTGCCAGCAGACCCAGGGGCTCTGGGGCCAACGTCCTGACTTTC
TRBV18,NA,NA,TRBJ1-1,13,CASSPQGGTEAFF,TGTGCCAGCTCCCCACAGGGAGGGACTGAAGCTTTCTTT
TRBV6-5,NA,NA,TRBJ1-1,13,CASTERVNTEAFF,TGTGCCAGCACCGAACGGGTGAACACTGAAGCTTTCTTT
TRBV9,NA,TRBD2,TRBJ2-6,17,CASSVGGGDSGANVLTF,TGTGCCAGCAGCGTAGGCGGGGGGGACTCTGGGGCCAACGTCCTGACTTTC
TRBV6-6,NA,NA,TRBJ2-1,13,CATHETNPMMQFF,TGTGCCACCCATGAGACTAACCCAATGATGCAGTTCTTC
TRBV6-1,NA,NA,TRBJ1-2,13,CASSDQFGVGYTF,TGTGCCAGCAGTGATCAATTCGGGGTTGGCTACACCTTC
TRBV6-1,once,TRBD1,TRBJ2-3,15,CASSSDRGQGDTQYF,TGTGCCAGCAGTTCGGACAGGGGGCAGGGAGATACGCAGTATTTT
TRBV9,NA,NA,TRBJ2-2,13,CASSHSNTGELFF,TGTGCCAGCAGCCATTCGAACACCGGGGAGCTGTTTTTT
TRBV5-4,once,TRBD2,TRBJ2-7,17,CASSPGGLAGGTYEQYF,TGTGCCAGCAGCCCGGGGGGGCTAGCGGGGGGTACCTACGAGCAGTACTTC
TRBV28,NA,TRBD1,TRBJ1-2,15,CASDSAADRYYGYTF,TGTGCCAGCGATTCCGCCGCGGACAGGTACTATGGCTACACCTTC
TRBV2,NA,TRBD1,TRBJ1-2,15,CASSDMGQGNNGYTF,TGTGCCAGCAGTGACATGGGACAGGGGAATAATGGCTACACCTTC
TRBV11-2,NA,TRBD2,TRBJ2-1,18,CASSFMGLAGRSLMLEFF,TGTGCCAGCAGTTTCATGGGACTAGCGGGTAGGAGCTTGATGTTGGAGTTCTTC
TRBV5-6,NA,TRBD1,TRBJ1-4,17,CASSLGWTGWNHEKLFF,TGTGCCAGCAGCTTGGGATGGACAGGCTGGAATCATGAAAAACTGTTTTTT
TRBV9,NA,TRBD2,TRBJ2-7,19,CASSVGAESLAGDFYEQYF,TGTGCCAGCAGCGTAGGGGCCGAGTCTCTAGCGGGGGATTTCTACGAGCAGTACTTC
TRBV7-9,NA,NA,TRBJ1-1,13,CASSKRGIPEAFF,TGTGCCAGCAGCAAAAGGGGGATACCTGAAGCTTTCTTT
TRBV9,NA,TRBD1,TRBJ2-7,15,CASSDPGQGLSEQYF,TGTGCCAGCAGCGACCCGGGACAGGGTTTGAGCGAGCAGTACTTC
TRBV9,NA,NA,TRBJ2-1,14,CASSAGGQYNEQFF,TGTGCCAGCAGCGCCGGGGGACAGTACAATGAGCAGTTCTTC
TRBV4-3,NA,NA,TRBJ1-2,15,CASSQAVRGDYGYTF,TGCGCCAGCAGCCAAGCCGTAAGAGGTGACTATGGCTACACCTTC
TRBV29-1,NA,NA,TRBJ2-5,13,CSVDRAQGETQYF,TGCAGCGTTGATCGGGCGCAGGGAGAGACCCAGTACTTC
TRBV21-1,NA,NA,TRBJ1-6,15,CASRTAGCGNSPLHF,TGTGCCAGCAGAACAGCGGGATGCGGGAATTCACCCCTCCACTTT
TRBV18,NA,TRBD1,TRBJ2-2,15,CASSPYARGSGELFF,TGTGCCAGCTCACCATATGCCAGGGGGTCCGGGGAGCTGTTTTTT
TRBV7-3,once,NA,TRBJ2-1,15,CASSSSGPSYNEQFF,TGTGCCAGCAGCTCAAGCGGACCCTCCTACAATGAGCAGTTCTTC
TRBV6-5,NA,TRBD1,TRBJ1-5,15,CASRPTGGGNQPQHF,TGTGCCAGCAGGCCTACAGGGGGCGGCAATCAGCCCCAGCATTTT
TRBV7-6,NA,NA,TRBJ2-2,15,CASSLSGFETGELFF,TGTGCCAGCAGTTTAAGCGGGTTCGAAACCGGGGAGCTGTTTTTT
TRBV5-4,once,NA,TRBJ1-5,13,CASSLGPRQPQHF,TGTGCCAGCAGCTTGGGTCCCAGACAGCCCCAGCATTTT
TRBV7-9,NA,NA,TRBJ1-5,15,CASSSLWDKDQPQHF,TGTGCCAGCAGCTCGTTATGGGACAAAGATCAGCCCCAGCATTTT
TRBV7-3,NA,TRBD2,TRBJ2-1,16,CASSPTAGGYSNEQFF,TGTGCCAGCAGCCCGACAGCGGGGGGCTACTCCAATGAGCAGTTCTTC
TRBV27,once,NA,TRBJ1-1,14,CASSLQGFERFAFF,TGTGCCAGCAGTCTACAGGGCTTTGAACGGTTCGCTTTCTTT
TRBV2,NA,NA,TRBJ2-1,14,CASKPPSSYNEQFF,TGTGCCAGCAAACCACCGAGCTCCTACAATGAGCAGTTCTTC
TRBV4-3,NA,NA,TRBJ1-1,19,CASSQVVDFYRNMNTEAFF,TGCGCCAGCAGCCAAGTTGTGGACTTTTATCGCAATATGAACACTGAAGCTTTCTTT
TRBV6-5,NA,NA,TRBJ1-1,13,CASSYQENTEAFF,TGTGCCAGCAGTTACCAGGAGAACACTGAAGCTTTCTTT
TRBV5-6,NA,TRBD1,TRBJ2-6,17,CASSFWTGSSGANVLTF,TGTGCCAGCAGCTTTTGGACAGGGAGCTCTGGGGCCAACGTCCTGACTTTC
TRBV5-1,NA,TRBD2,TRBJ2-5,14,CASSLFSGQETQYF,TGCGCCAGCAGCTTGTTTAGCGGGCAAGAGACCCAGTACTTC
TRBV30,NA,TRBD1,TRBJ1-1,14,CAWRGRTGGTEAFF,TGTGCCTGGAGGGGAAGGACAGGGGGGACTGAAGCTTTCTTT
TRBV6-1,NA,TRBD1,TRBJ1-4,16,CASSAGQGLGNEKLFF,TGTGCCAGCAGTGCTGGACAGGGACTGGGTAATGAAAAACTGTTTTTT
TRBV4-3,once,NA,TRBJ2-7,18,CASSQDWGDADNFYEQYF,TGCGCCAGCAGCCAAGATTGGGGGGATGCGGATAACTTCTACGAGCAGTACTTC
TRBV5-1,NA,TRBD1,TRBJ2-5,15,CASRSGQLSKETQYF,TGCGCCAGCAGATCGGGACAGCTATCCAAAGAGACCCAGTACTTC